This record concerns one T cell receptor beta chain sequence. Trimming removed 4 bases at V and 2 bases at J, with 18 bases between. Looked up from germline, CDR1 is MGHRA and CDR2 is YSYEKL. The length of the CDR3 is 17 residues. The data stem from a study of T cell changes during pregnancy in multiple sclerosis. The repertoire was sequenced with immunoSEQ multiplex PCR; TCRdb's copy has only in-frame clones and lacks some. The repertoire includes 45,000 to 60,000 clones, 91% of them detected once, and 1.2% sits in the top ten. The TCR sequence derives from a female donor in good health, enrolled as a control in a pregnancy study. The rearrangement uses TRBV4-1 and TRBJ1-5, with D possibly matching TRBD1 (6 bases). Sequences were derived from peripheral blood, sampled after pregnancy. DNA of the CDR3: TGCGCCAGCAGCCTCCTGTCTGGCAGGGGAGGCAATCAGCCCCAGCATTTT. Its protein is CASSLLSGRGGNQPQHF.